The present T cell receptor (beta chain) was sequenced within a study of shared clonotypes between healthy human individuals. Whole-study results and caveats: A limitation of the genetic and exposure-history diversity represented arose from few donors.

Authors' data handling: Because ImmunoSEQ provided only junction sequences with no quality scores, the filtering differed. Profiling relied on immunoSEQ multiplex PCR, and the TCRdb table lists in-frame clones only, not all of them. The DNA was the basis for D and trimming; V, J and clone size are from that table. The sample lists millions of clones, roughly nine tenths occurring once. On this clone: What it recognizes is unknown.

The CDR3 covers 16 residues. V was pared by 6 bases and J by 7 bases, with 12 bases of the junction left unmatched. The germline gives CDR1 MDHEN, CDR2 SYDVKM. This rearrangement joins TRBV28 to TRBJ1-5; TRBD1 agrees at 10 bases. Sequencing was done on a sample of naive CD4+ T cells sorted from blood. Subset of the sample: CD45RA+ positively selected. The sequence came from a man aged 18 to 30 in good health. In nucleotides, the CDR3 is TGTGCCAGCAGCCTAACGGGGGACAGGGGAAACCAGCCCCAGCATTTT. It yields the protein CASSLTGDRGNQPQHF. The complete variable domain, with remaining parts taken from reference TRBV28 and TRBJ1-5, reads DVKVTQSSRYLVKRTGEKVFLECVQDMDHENMFWYRQDPGLGLRLIYFSYDVKMKEKGDIPEGYSVSREKKERFSLILESASTNQTSMYLCASSLTGDRGNQPQHFGDGTRLSIL.